This TCR beta chain derives from a study of CD8 T cells in Susac syndrome. Study results and caveats: It was acknowledged in the study that the number of individuals who were included in its TCR sequencing and HLA analysis was relatively small.

After extraction with the RNeasy kit, about 0.5 to 1 ug of the RNA was reverse transcribed using random hexamers. A single record per CDR3 protein comes from TCRdb applying MiXCR to the immunoSEQ multiplex PCR reads. The sample gives some 300,000 distinct CDR3 sequences, about 82% of which show up once; 0.21% is in the top ten. On this clonotype: Its matching antigen is unknown.

The sequencing sample was made of CD8+ T cells from PBMCs. This clonotype originated in a human donor with multiple sclerosis.

For the CDR3, the DNA is TGTGCCAGCAGCCCGTATCCTAGCACAGATACGCAGTATTTT. This encodes CASSPYPSTDTQYF. This chain joins TRBV5-4 and TRBJ2-3; D is uncertain. The CDR3 is 14 residues long. Trimming removed 4 bases at V and 0 bases at J, with 9 bases between. CDR1 SGHNT and CDR2 YYREEE come from the germline V gene (reference sequence).